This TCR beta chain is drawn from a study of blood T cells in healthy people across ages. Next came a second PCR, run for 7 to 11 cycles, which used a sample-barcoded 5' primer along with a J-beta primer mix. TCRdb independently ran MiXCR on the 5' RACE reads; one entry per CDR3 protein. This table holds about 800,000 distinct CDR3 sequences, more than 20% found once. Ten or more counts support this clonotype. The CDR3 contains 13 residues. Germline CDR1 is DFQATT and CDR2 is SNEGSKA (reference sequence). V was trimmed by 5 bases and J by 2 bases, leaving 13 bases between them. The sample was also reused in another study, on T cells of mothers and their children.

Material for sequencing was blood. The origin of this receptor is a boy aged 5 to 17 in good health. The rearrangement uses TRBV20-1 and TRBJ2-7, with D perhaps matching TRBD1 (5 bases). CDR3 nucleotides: TGCAGTGCTTCCGGACAACTCACCTACGAGCAGTACTTC. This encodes CSASGQLTYEQYF.